This T cell receptor beta chain was sequenced during a study of shared T cell receptors in the human thymus. The V end was cut by 2 bases, the J end by 3 bases, with 21 bases between. Germline V gene lookup returns CDR1 SGHRS and CDR2 YFSETQ. The CDR3 runs to 17 residues. Produced via immunoSEQ multiplex PCR; TCRdb's table is partial and in-frame only. This sample has more than 300,000 clones, with 95% found just once. The V call is TRBV5-1, the J call TRBJ2-7, with TRBD1 as a possible D gene (6 bases). The receptor's source is a human donor. Sequenced material: thymocytes. This CDR3 is CASSFTGTNPSVYEQYF. DNA for the CDR3: TGCGCCAGCAGCTTCACCGGGACAAACCCCTCAGTCTACGAGCAGTACTTC. The full variable domain, with the rest looked up from reference TRBV5-1 and TRBJ2-7, is KAGVTQTPRYLIKTRGQQVTLSCSPISGHRSVSWYQQTPGQGLQFLFEYFSETQRNKGNFPGRFSGRQFSNSRSEMNVSTLELGDSALYLCASSFTGTNPSVYEQYFGPGTRLTVT.